These 30 T cell receptor beta chains were sequenced from one sample in a study of shared clonotypes between healthy human individuals. Profiling relied on immunoSEQ multiplex PCR, and the TCRdb table lists in-frame clones only, not all of them. The sample consists of under 200,000 clones, around 93% of them appearing once. Sequencing used naive CD4+ T cells sorted from blood. Subset: CD45RA+ positively selected. These receptors were obtained from a woman aged 25 to 39 in good health.

The chain has TRBV10-1 and TRBJ1-2; D gene ambiguous. Trimming removed 3 bases from V and 3 bases from J, with 5 bases in between. CDR3 size: 12 residues. Germline V CDR1 and CDR2: WNHNN, SYGVQD (reference sequence). The CDR3 here is CASSDSHYGYTF. The CDR3 coding sequence is TGCGCCAGCAGTGATTCCCACTATGGCTACACCTTC.

The V and J genes are TRBV7-2 and TRBJ1-5; no definite D call. Trimming took off 3 bases at V and 2 bases at J, with 5 bases between the two ends. Germline V gene data show CDR1 as SGHTA and CDR2 as FQGNSA. The CDR3 spans 13 residues. In DNA form, the CDR3 reads TGTGCCAGCAGCTTGTTTCGCAATCAGCCCCAGCATTTT. Its translation is CASSLFRNQPQHF. Drawing the rest from reference TRBV7-2 and TRBJ1-5, the complete variable domain is GAGVSQSPSNKVTEKGKDVELRCDPISGHTALYWYRQSLGQGLEFLIYFQGNSAPDKSGLPSDRFSAERTGGSVSTLTIQRTQQEDSAVYLCASSLFRNQPQHFGDGTRLSIL.

The table lists this clone with a count of one. The CDR3 loop is CASSLTSGRLNEQFF. For the CDR3, the DNA is TGTGCCAGCAGCTTAACGAGCGGGAGGTTAAATGAGCAGTTCTTC. This chain joins TRBV7-3 and TRBJ2-1, with 9 bases matching TRBD2. V lost 0 bases, J lost 7 bases, and 4 bases stayed unmatched. The length of the CDR3 is 15 residues. The germline CDR1 and CDR2 sequences are SGHTA and FQGTGA.

The chain recombines TRBV10-3 with TRBJ2-5; D not resolved. V lost 9 bases and J lost 5, with 10 bases in between. Germline CDR1 and CDR2: ENHRY and SYGVKD. CDR3 length: 11 amino acids. DNA for the CDR3: TGTGCCATTCGGAATCGGGAGACCCAGTACTTC. Translation gives CAIRNRETQYF.

The chain joins TRBV27 to TRBJ2-5, with 11 bases fitting TRBD2. The CDR3 spans 14 residues. With V trimmed by 2 bases and J by 13 bases, 9 bases remained unmatched. Germline CDR1 is MNHEY and CDR2 is SMNVEV (reference sequence). The CDR3 sequence: CASSLTLAGGIVYF. The CDR3 DNA reads as TGTGCCAGCAGTTTAACCCTAGCGGGAGGAATCGTGTACTTC.

The gene calls are TRBV6-5 and TRBJ2-3; 8 nucleotides line up with TRBD2. Per the germline V gene, CDR1 is MNHEY and CDR2 is SVGAGI. With V trimmed by 0 bases and J by 5 bases, 7 bases remained unmatched. The CDR3 loop spans 16 amino acids. The CDR3 coding sequence is TGTGCCAGCAGTTACTCGCGGGAGGTGCTGGGAGATACGCAGTATTTT. Its translation is CASSYSREVLGDTQYF.

This chain joins TRBV5-1 and TRBJ1-1; D is ambiguous. Per the germline V gene, CDR1 is SGHRS and CDR2 is YFSETQ. The CDR3 totals 13 residues. Trimming removed 0 bases at V and 0 bases at J, with 3 bases between. The CDR3 DNA is TGCGCCAGCAGCTTGGTGGTGAACACTGAAGCTTTCTTT. Its translation is CASSLVVNTEAFF.

V usage is TRBV18 and J usage is TRBJ2-1, with unresolved D. CDR1 and CDR2 from the germline V gene are KGHSH and LQKENI. Trimming removed 6 bases from V and 9 bases from J, with 15 bases in between. CDR3 size: 13 residues. In DNA, the CDR3 is TGTGCCAGCTCCCTTAGCCCCCAAAGTGAGCAGTTCTTC. The encoded protein is CASSLSPQSEQFF.

The CDR3 DNA is TGTGCCAGCTCATCGAGGACTCAACCGAGCTCCTACGAGCAGTACTTC. Translated: CASSSRTQPSSYEQYF. The chain uses TRBV18 and TRBJ2-7; a possible D gene is TRBD2 (5 bases). This CDR3 comprises 16 residues. CDR1 is KGHSH, CDR2 LQKENI, per germline. V was shortened by 5 bases and J by 0 bases, with 17 bases between the two germline ends.

This chain connects TRBV19 to TRBJ2-2, with D possibly called TRBD1 or TRBD2 (5 bases each). This CDR3 region has 14 residues. The V gene lost 2 bases and the J gene lost 6 bases, with 10 bases spanning the gap. Germline assignment: CDR1 LNHDA and CDR2 SQIVND (reference sequence). The CDR3 DNA follows: TGTGCCAGTAGTATAAGGGGAGACGCCGGGGAGCTGTTTTTT. Encoded protein: CASSIRGDAGELFF.

The chain links TRBV29-1 to TRBJ1-1; the D is unclear. V was cut by 7 bases and J by 0 bases, with 12 bases left in between. CDR1 is SQVTM and CDR2 is ANQGSEA in the germline V gene. The CDR3 totals 13 residues. The CDR3 nucleotides are TGCAGCGGTGGACGGACCATGAACACTGAAGCTTTCTTT. It translates to CSGGRTMNTEAFF.

The chain uses TRBV19 and TRBJ1-1; 7 bases are a match to TRBD1. CDR3 size: 12 residues. V shed 9 bases, J shed 0 bases, and the junction held 1 base outside the gene matches. Germline assignment: CDR1 LNHDA and CDR2 SQIVND (reference sequence). This CDR3 reads CASRGMNTEAFF. The CDR3 bases are TGTGCCAGCAGGGGGATGAACACTGAAGCTTTCTTT.

The chain is built from TRBV30 and TRBJ2-3, with TRBD2 matching over 10 bases. Germline values: CDR1 GTSNPN, CDR2 SVGIG (reference sequence). Trimming took 0 bases from V and 4 from J; bases not matched to a gene: 13. This CDR3 is built from 18 residues. The CDR3 sequence: CAWSVIGAGGGIADTQYF. In DNA form, the CDR3 reads TGTGCCTGGAGTGTAATCGGAGCGGGAGGGGGCATCGCAGATACGCAGTATTTT.

V is TRBV18 and J is TRBJ2-7; D may match TRBD1 or TRBD2 (6 bases each). V lost 4 bases to trimming and J lost 4 bases, with 17 bases between them. This CDR3 spans 15 amino acids. The germline gives CDR1 KGHSH, CDR2 LQKENI. CDR3 protein: CASSRPGRGRYEQYF. The CDR3 DNA is TGTGCCAGCTCACGACCGGGACGGGGGCGGTACGAGCAGTACTTC.

This chain connects TRBV27 to TRBJ2-7; 9 positions match TRBD2. The CDR3 totals 15 residues. Trimming cost V 5 bases and J 2 bases; bases outside gene matches: 7. In germline, CDR1 is MNHEY, CDR2 SMNVEV (reference sequence). CDR3: CASSETSGYTYEQYF. Here the CDR3 DNA reads TGTGCCAGCAGTGAAACTAGCGGGTACACCTACGAGCAGTACTTC.

The chain couples TRBV7-9 to TRBJ2-7; D is perhaps TRBD2 (5 bases). CDR1 SEHNR and CDR2 FQNEAQ come from the germline V gene (reference sequence). V lost 5 bases to trimming and J lost 1 base, with 12 bases between them. CDR3 length equals 14 residues. The CDR3 nucleotides read TGTGCCAGCAGCATAACCCTAGCTTCCTACGAGCAGTACTTC. Translation: CASSITLASYEQYF.

The CDR3 region has the DNA TGCGCCAGCAGCTGGACTAGCGGGAGCTTAGATACGCAGTATTTT. Residues: CASSWTSGSLDTQYF. This rearrangement joins TRBV5-1 to TRBJ2-3, with 13 nucleotides matching TRBD2. The CDR3 has 15 residues. Germline values: CDR1 SGHRS, CDR2 YFSETQ. Trimming took 3 bases from V and 5 from J; bases not matched to a gene: 3. Filled out from reference TRBV5-1 and TRBJ2-3, the complete variable domain reads KAGVTQTPRYLIKTRGQQVTLSCSPISGHRSVSWYQQTPGQGLQFLFEYFSETQRNKGNFPGRFSGRQFSNSRSEMNVSTLELGDSALYLCASSWTSGSLDTQYFGPGTRLTVL.

CDR3 loop: CASSKGQGNGYTF. As DNA, the CDR3 is TGTGCCAGCAGCAAGGGACAGGGGAATGGCTACACCTTC. This sequence joins TRBV7-2 and TRBJ1-2, with 10 bases that match TRBD1. Germline loops: CDR1 SGHTA, CDR2 FQGNSA. The CDR3 contains 13 residues. V lost 5 bases and J lost 6; bases outside the gene matches: 3.

This chain connects TRBV15 to TRBJ2-6; TRBD2 might be the D (5 bases). This CDR3 is built from 13 residues. Germline V gene sequence: CDR1 LNHNV, CDR2 YYDKDF (reference sequence). V was clipped by 7 bases and J by 4 bases, with 8 bases between them. The DNA for the CDR3 is TGTGCCACCACGAGGGAAGGGGCCAACGTCCTGACTTTC. This codes for CATTREGANVLTF.

The chain has TRBV6-5 and TRBJ1-2; D may be TRBD1 (5 bases). The CDR3 has 13 amino acids. V shed 5 bases and J shed 6 bases, with 13 bases lying between them. The germline CDR1 and CDR2 sequences are MNHEY and SVGAGI. CDR3 coding DNA: TGTGCCAGCAGTAGAACCAGGGTGGATGGCTACACCTTC. Protein sequence: CASSRTRVDGYTF.

With respect to this clone: The junction departs from the called germline gene at one end, perhaps through a read error. The rearrangement links TRBV11-2 to TRBJ2-7, with 10 bases lining up with TRBD2. This CDR3 is built from 14 residues. Germline lookup yields CDR1 SGHAT and CDR2 FQNNGV. This CDR3 is CASRLAGGSYEQYF. CDR3 DNA sequence: TGTGCCAGCAGGTTAGCGGGAGGTTCCTACGAGCAGTACTTC.

The chain recombines TRBV28 with TRBJ2-7; 13 bases align to TRBD2. V was clipped by 8 bases and J by 1 base; unmatched bases: 2. This CDR3 has 14 residues. Germline V CDR1 and CDR2: MDHEN, SYDVKM. The CDR3 DNA reads as TGTGCCAGCGGGGGACTAGCGGGATCCTACGAGCAGTACTTC. Translating gives CASGGLAGSYEQYF.

The V and J genes are TRBV10-1 and TRBJ1-1, with 8 bases aligning to TRBD1. Losses at the gene ends were 5 bases for V and 2 bases for J; bases not matched to a gene: 4. The CDR3 runs to 14 residues. Germline lookup yields CDR1 WNHNN and CDR2 SYGVQD (reference sequence). CDR3 DNA: TGCGCCAGCAGTACCGGACAGGGAAACACTGAAGCTTTCTTT. The encoded protein is CASSTGQGNTEAFF.

This chain uses TRBV28 with TRBJ2-5; D may be TRBD2 (7 bases). The assigned J gene may be wrong: the sequence end matches TRBJ2-7 better. This CDR3 has 16 residues. Germline values: CDR1 MDHEN, CDR2 SYDVKM. The CDR3 DNA follows: TGTGCCAGCAGTTTATCTCGGGGGGCGCCCTCCTACGAGCAGTACTTC. As protein: CASSLSRGAPSYEQYF.

V usage is TRBV11-3 and J usage is TRBJ2-2; TRBD2 is a possible D gene (6 bases). Trimming took 5 bases from V and 3 from J, leaving 16 bases between them. The CDR3 runs 16 residues. Germline CDR1 reads SGHNT; CDR2 reads YENEEA. CDR3 in amino acids: CASSLTTGVYTGELFF. The CDR3 coding sequence is TGTGCCAGCAGCCTGACGACGGGGGTTTACACCGGGGAGCTGTTTTTT.

The gene calls are TRBV28 and TRBJ2-7; D unresolved. This CDR3 spans 11 amino acids. From germline, CDR1 is MDHEN and CDR2 SYDVKM. The V and J ends lost 6 bases and 3 bases respectively, with 6 bases between them. Written as DNA, the CDR3 is TGTGCCAGCAGGAGATACTACGAGCAGTACTTC. Protein: CASRRYYEQYF.

The chain joins TRBV27 to TRBJ1-6; D unclear. The ends were cut back, 5 bases at V and 7 bases at J, with 9 bases in the middle. Germline V gene data show CDR1 as MNHEY and CDR2 as SMNVEV (reference sequence). The CDR3 sequence is 13 residues long. Here the CDR3 reads CASSVHTNSPLHF. CDR3 nucleotide sequence: TGTGCCAGCAGTGTTCACACGAATTCACCCCTCCACTTT.

This clone has only a few counts. This rearrangement joins TRBV18 to TRBJ2-7; the match to TRBD2 covers 12 bases. CDR1 KGHSH and CDR2 LQKENI come from the germline V gene. There are 14 residues in the CDR3. With 6 bases clipped from V and 4 bases from J, the junction kept 4 bases outside the gene matches. The CDR3 DNA reads TGTGCCAGCTCCCAAGGGACTAGCGGGTACGAGCAGTACTTC. It yields the protein CASSQGTSGYEQYF.

Only a few counts were recorded for this clone. The chain couples TRBV28 to TRBJ1-1; D possibly corresponds to TRBD1 (6 bases). V lost 4 bases and J 0 bases, leaving 6 bases between the germline ends. The germline V gene encodes CDR1 MDHEN and CDR2 SYDVKM. This CDR3 is built from 13 residues. CDR3: CASSWTVNTEAFF. The DNA for the CDR3 is TGTGCCAGCAGTTGGACAGTGAACACTGAAGCTTTCTTT.

The rearrangement uses TRBV5-1 and TRBJ2-7; D gene unclear. CDR3 length equals 15 residues. V lost 3 bases, J lost 0 bases, and 13 bases lay in between. Germline-derived CDR1 and CDR2 are SGHRS and YFSETQ. DNA for the CDR3: TGCGCCAGCAGCTCCACCGCTGGCAGCTCCTACGAGCAGTACTTC. Protein: CASSSTAGSSYEQYF.